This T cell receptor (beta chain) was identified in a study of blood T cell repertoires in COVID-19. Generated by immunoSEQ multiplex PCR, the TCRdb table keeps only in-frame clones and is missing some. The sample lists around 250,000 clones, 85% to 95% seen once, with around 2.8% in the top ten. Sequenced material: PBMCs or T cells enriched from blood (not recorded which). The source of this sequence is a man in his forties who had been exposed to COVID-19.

CDR3 nucleotide sequence: TGTGCCAGTAGTAAGACTAGCGGGAGCAGGACCGGGGAGCTGTTTTTT. Its protein is CASSKTSGSRTGELFF. The chain is built from TRBV19 and TRBJ2-2; 12 bases line up with TRBD2. Looked up from germline, CDR1 is LNHDA and CDR2 is SQIVND (reference sequence). Unmatched junction bases numbered 5, after V lost 4 bases and J lost 5 bases. The CDR3 runs to 16 residues.